A selection of T cell receptor beta chains follows, all from one sample in a study of radiation and T cells in renal cell carcinoma. The repertoire was sequenced with immunoSEQ multiplex PCR; TCRdb's copy has only in-frame clones and lacks some. The table lists 120,000 to 150,000 clones, around four fifths of them singletons, with under 30% in the top ten. Source: blood, taken from a patient whose treatment included radiotherapy and nephrectomy. The receptors were sampled from a woman in her 50s with renal cell carcinoma. Each CDR3 is given without its conserved first and last residue. A D gene is named only where the DNA matches it firmly. Some rows mark clone size as missing; the rest say once, few, many or name a class of expanded clone.

D gene,CDR3 length,clone size,J gene,V gene,CDR3 protein
NA,11,NA,TRBJ2-7,TRBV19,ASSIGNAYEQY
NA,11,once,TRBJ1-1,TRBV30,AWSGQLNTEAF
NA,12,NA,TRBJ2-1,TRBV10-3,ATGTQVGYNEQF
NA,12,NA,TRBJ1-4,TRBV11-2,ASSLDSRTEKLF
TRBD2,12,NA,TRBJ2-7,TRBV25-1,ASGGDSSSYEQY
NA,11,NA,TRBJ1-4,TRBV6-6,ASRSGANEKLF
NA,12,NA,TRBJ2-3,TRBV27,ASSSDYYTDTQY
TRBD2,13,NA,TRBJ2-5,TRBV5-6,ASSLSGTPKKTQY
NA,11,NA,TRBJ1-5,TRBV5-4,ASSLQGSQPQH
TRBD2,12,NA,TRBJ2-7,TRBV6-1,ASSPRGGLYEQY
NA,12,NA,TRBJ2-2,TRBV6-1,ASRIQADTGELF
TRBD1,13,NA,TRBJ2-7,TRBV28,ASSSAGTGTYEQY
NA,12,NA,TRBJ1-2,TRBV5-1,ASSLNTENYGYT
NA,12,NA,TRBJ2-2,TRBV11-2,ASSLALALGELF
NA,12,NA,TRBJ2-5,TRBV7-9,ASSLGSRVRTQY
NA,10,NA,TRBJ2-3,TRBV6-5,ASSYSGASQY
NA,12,NA,TRBJ2-7,TRBV30,AWSVRTVVYEQY
TRBD1,13,NA,TRBJ2-3,TRBV7-9,ASSFTGVNTDTQY
NA,13,once,TRBJ2-7,TRBV27,ASSFSRLRSYEQY
TRBD1,15,NA,TRBJ1-2,TRBV29-1,SVEDYGGQGANYGYT
NA,14,NA,TRBJ1-4,TRBV6-1,ASSEERTVPGEKLF
NA,9,NA,TRBJ2-1,TRBV29-1,SVEVSVEQF
NA,11,NA,TRBJ2-5,TRBV5-1,ASSIGREETQY